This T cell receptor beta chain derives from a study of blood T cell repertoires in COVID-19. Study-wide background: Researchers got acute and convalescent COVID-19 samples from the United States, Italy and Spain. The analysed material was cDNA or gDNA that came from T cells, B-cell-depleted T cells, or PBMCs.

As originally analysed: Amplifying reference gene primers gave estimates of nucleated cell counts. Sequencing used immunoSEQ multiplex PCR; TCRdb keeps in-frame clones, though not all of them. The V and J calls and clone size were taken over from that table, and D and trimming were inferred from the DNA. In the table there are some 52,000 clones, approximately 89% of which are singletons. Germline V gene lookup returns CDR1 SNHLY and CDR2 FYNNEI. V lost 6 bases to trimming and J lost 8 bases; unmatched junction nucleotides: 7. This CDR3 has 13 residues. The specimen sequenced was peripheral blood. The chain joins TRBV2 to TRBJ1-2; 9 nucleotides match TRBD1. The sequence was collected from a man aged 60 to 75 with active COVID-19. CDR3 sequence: CASRLDRGGGYTF. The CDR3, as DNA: TGTGCCAGCAGGTTGGACAGGGGTGGCGGCTACACCTTC.